This TCR beta chain was found in a study of shared clonotypes between healthy human individuals. Study-level background: Used for every donor were three CD4 naive, three CD4 memory, two CD8 naive and one CD8 memory plate.

The CDR3 is 15 residues long. The V segment lost 2 bases and the J segment 6 bases; nucleotides outside the gene matches: 6. Germline lookup yields CDR1 GTSNPN and CDR2 SVGIG (reference sequence). Naive CD8 cells, CD45RO-negative and positively selected for CCR7, excluded terminally differentiated effector memory CD45RA+ cells. The authors ran the assay at deep level. Each replicate PCR on the sorted subsets used about 220 ng DNA (around 31,000 T cell genomes). In the study's own analysis: In the immunoSEQ data, sequences were junction-only and lacked quality scores, so filtering differed. Some clones are missing from TCRdb's copy, which holds only in-frame ones; the method was immunoSEQ multiplex PCR. V, J and clone size reflect that table, while D and trimming were determined from the DNA. The repertoire holds approximately 2,000,000 clones, with 93% as singletons.

The TCR comes from a young man in good health. Some clones in this sample may be carry-over from other donors' samples. What was sequenced was naive CD8+ T cells from PBMCs. The rearrangement uses TRBV30 and TRBJ2-7; 14 nucleotides line up with TRBD2. CDR3 coding DNA: TGTGCCTGGAGTCGAGGGACTAGCGGGAGAGCCGAGCAGTACTTC. Translating gives CAWSRGTSGRAEQYF.